The source of this TCR beta chain is a study of T cells after yellow fever vaccination. Per germline, CDR1 LNHDA and CDR2 SQIVND (reference sequence). CDR3 length: 13 residues. V was trimmed by 4 bases and J by 0 bases, leaving 6 bases between them. This clonotype was seen a handful of times. A single record per CDR3 protein comes from TCRdb applying MiXCR to the 5' RACE reads. The data contain 300,000 or so distinct CDR3 sequences, 7.5% to 9.5% of them seen just once; the ten biggest clones take up 3% to 3.5%. This chain uses TRBV19 with TRBJ1-1; no clear D gene. This sequence originates from a young man who received the YFV17D yellow fever vaccine. Here the sequenced sample was CD4+ T cells sorted from PBMCs, taken 5 days after the yellow fever booster vaccination. The CDR3 bases are TGTGCCAGTAGTAGGCAGCTGAACACTGAAGCTTTCTTT. As protein: CASSRQLNTEAFF.